This T cell receptor (beta chain) was recovered during a study of blood T cells in healthy people across ages. This clonotype appeared a single time. Antigen specificity is unknown. The study isolated at least 6.5 million PBMCs from each sample. The study, taken as a whole, reports: Higher diversity, along with more naive CD4+ cells, distinguished long-lived donors from aged donors. Conclusively comparing naive with antigen-experienced cells was impossible with unsorted PBMCs.

A sample-barcoded 5' primer and a J-beta primer mix were used in a second PCR of roughly 7 to 11 cycles. Each cDNA molecule received a tag from a template-switch adaptor that had 12 random nucleotides. TCRdb fed the 5' RACE reads into MiXCR, producing one record per CDR3 protein. In the table there are about 1.4 million distinct CDR3 sequences, approximately 59% of which are singletons. The CDR3 is 14 residues long. Germline V lookup: CDR1 LNHNV, CDR2 YYDKDF (reference sequence). V dropped 1 base and J dropped 4 bases, with 7 bases sitting between them. The sequenced sample was blood. The chain is built from TRBV15 and TRBJ2-2; the D gene is possibly TRBD2 (5 bases). This clonotype was obtained from a man aged 18 to 35 in good health. CDR3 coding DNA: TGTGCCACCAGCAGAGCGAGGGTCACCGGGGAGCTGTTTTTT. Residues: CATSRARVTGELFF.